Each of the 24 T cell receptor beta chains below was sequenced from the same sample in a study of blood T cell repertoires in COVID-19. The method was immunoSEQ multiplex PCR; TCRdb's version includes in-frame clones alone and lacks a portion of them. The table records some 250,000 clones, around 85% of them present only once. Sequencing was done on a sample of peripheral blood. The origin of the receptors is a man aged 55 to 70 with acute or convalescent COVID-19.

This clone was recorded once. The chain uses TRBV6-8 and TRBJ2-7, with TRBD1 matching over 8 bases. Germline trimming cut 11 bases from V and 1 base from J; bases unmatched to any gene: 7. This CDR3 is built from 13 residues. Germline assignment: CDR1 MNHGY and CDR2 SAAAGT. The CDR3 loop reads CAGGTGPSYEQYF. In DNA, the CDR3 is TGTGCCGGCGGGACAGGACCTTCCTACGAGCAGTACTTC.

This chain links TRBV19 with TRBJ2-7, with TRBD2 matching 7 bases. V shed 6 bases and J 4 bases; nucleotides not matched to a gene: 9. CDR1 LNHDA and CDR2 SQIVND come from the germline V gene (reference sequence). The CDR3 covers 14 residues. CDR3 loop: CASRPTSREYEQYF. CDR3 coding DNA: TGTGCCAGTAGACCGACTAGCAGGGAGTACGAGCAGTACTTC.

The chain carries TRBV11-1 and TRBJ2-2; 11 nucleotides line up with TRBD1. The V and J ends lost 3 bases and 7 bases, in that order; junction bases with no gene match: 7. CDR1 and CDR2 from the germline V gene are SGHAT and FQDESV (reference sequence). The CDR3 has 16 residues. In DNA, the CDR3 is TGTGCCAGCAGCTTCCGAGGACAGGGGGCGGTCGGGGAGCTGTTTTTT. Translation: CASSFRGQGAVGELFF.

V gene TRBV28 combines with J gene TRBJ2-1, with D perhaps matching TRBD2 (7 bases). CDR3 length: 15 amino acids. The germline V gene encodes CDR1 MDHEN and CDR2 SYDVKM. Trimming stripped 2 bases from V and 4 bases from J, with 12 bases between. This CDR3 is CASSLSGTPYNEQFF. The DNA for the CDR3 is TGTGCCAGCAGTTTAAGCGGGACACCGTACAATGAGCAGTTCTTC.

This chain uses TRBV11-2 with TRBJ2-7; 7 bases agree with TRBD1. V trimming: 2 bases; J trimming: 1 base; junction bases outside the gene matches: 8. The CDR3 has 16 amino acids. Germline CDR1 and CDR2: SGHAT and FQNNGV. The CDR3, as DNA: TGTGCCAGCAGCTTAAGCAGACAGGGTGGTTCCTACGAGCAGTACTTC. This gives the protein CASSLSRQGGSYEQYF.

The chain joins TRBV7-9 to TRBJ2-3; TRBD1 agrees at 8 bases. The CDR3 is 15 amino acids. J lost 6 bases, V lost 1 base, and 6 bases had no gene match. Germline CDR1 and CDR2: SEHNR and FQNEAQ (reference sequence). Here the CDR3 DNA reads TGTGCCAGCAGCTTAGTTGGCAGGGGGCCCGATACGCAGTATTTT. This gives the protein CASSLVGRGPDTQYF. Variable domain in full (rest from reference TRBV7-9 and TRBJ2-3): DTGVSQNPRHKITKRGQNVTFRCDPISEHNRLYWYRQTLGQGPEFLTYFQNEAQLEKSRLLSDRFSAERPKGSFSTLEIQRTEQGDSAMYLCASSLVGRGPDTQYFGPGTRLTVL.

The count of this clone is one. V and J are TRBV4-2 and TRBJ2-7, with 8 bases aligning to TRBD1. From germline, CDR1 is LGHNA and CDR2 YNFKEQ. The V gene end was trimmed by 3 bases and the J gene end by 8 bases; junction bases not matched to a gene: 18. This CDR3 is built from 17 residues. The CDR3 is CASSQGSSGTGPSKQYF. CDR3 DNA: TGTGCCAGCAGCCAGGGTTCCTCGGGGACAGGTCCAAGTAAGCAGTACTTC.

V gene TRBV24-1 combines with J gene TRBJ1-2, with D possibly TRBD1 on 6 matching bases. V was pared by 3 bases and J by 7 bases, with 14 bases between. Germline lookup yields CDR1 KGHDR and CDR2 SFDVKD. This CDR3 comprises 14 residues. CDR3 residues: CATSDIHRDGGYTF. As DNA, the CDR3 is TGTGCCACCAGTGATATACACAGGGATGGTGGCTACACCTTC.

CDR3 loop: CASTKAGHSSGANVLTF. DNA for the CDR3: TGTGCCAGCACAAAAGCGGGTCATTCCTCTGGGGCCAACGTCCTGACTTTC. The chain recombines TRBV28 with TRBJ2-6, with D tentatively TRBD2 (6 bases). The length of the CDR3 is 17 residues. The germline V and J ends were trimmed by 7 bases and 0 bases, with 16 bases remaining between them. Per the germline V gene, CDR1 is MDHEN and CDR2 is SYDVKM.

This CDR3 reads CASSKNRGGSYEQYF. The CDR3 DNA sequence: TGTGCCAGCAGCAAGAACAGGGGGGGTTCCTACGAGCAGTACTTC. The chain is built from TRBV5-4 and TRBJ2-7; maybe TRBD1 (8 bases). Germline-derived CDR1 and CDR2 are SGHNT and YYREEE (reference sequence). V dropped 4 bases and J dropped 1 base, with 15 bases sitting between them. The CDR3 sequence is 15 residues long.

The chain is built from TRBV7-2 and TRBJ2-4, with 7 positions matching TRBD1. The CDR3 totals 14 residues. V trimming: 5 bases; J trimming: 7 bases; junction bases outside the gene matches: 8. Germline CDR1 SGHTA, CDR2 FQGNSA. Here the CDR3 reads CASSTGTGANIQYF. CDR3 DNA: TGTGCCAGCAGCACGGGCACAGGGGCGAACATTCAGTACTTC.

The V call is TRBV7-3, the J call TRBJ1-2; 8 bases are a match to TRBD1. The germline V gene encodes CDR1 SGHTA and CDR2 FQGTGA. Germline trimming cut 3 bases from V and 7 bases from J; bases unmatched to any gene: 1. The CDR3 runs to 12 residues. CDR3 in amino acids: CASSLGTGGYTF. Written as DNA, the CDR3 is TGTGCCAGCAGCTTGGGGACAGGTGGCTACACCTTC.

The chain is built from TRBV5-1 and TRBJ2-5, with D tentatively TRBD1 (6 bases). V was shortened by 2 bases and J by 4 bases, with 15 bases between the two germline ends. The germline V gene has CDR1 SGHRS and CDR2 YFSETQ. This CDR3 has 15 amino acids. The CDR3 DNA reads TGCGCCAGCAGCTTAGAGCGAGGGGGTGGAGAGACCCAGTACTTC. Translated: CASSLERGGGETQYF.

The sample holds one count of this clone. The rearrangement links TRBV9 to TRBJ1-4; the D is unclear. Trimming shortened V by 2 bases and J by 3 bases, and 11 bases separated the two germline ends. This CDR3 contains 15 residues. The germline gives CDR1 SGDLS, CDR2 YYNGEE. CDR3 bases: TGTGCCAGCAGCGTTGGTGTCGGAGCTAATGAAAAACTGTTTTTT. Amino acids: CASSVGVGANEKLFF.

Only a few counts were recorded for this clone. This sequence joins TRBV19 and TRBJ1-6, with 8 bases that match TRBD1. The CDR3 covers 14 residues. CDR1 and CDR2 from the germline V gene are LNHDA and SQIVND (reference sequence). Trimming cost V 4 bases and J 9 bases; bases outside gene matches: 5. CDR3 bases: TGTGCCAGTAGTAACCAGGGGGCAAGTTCACCCCTCCACTTT. As protein: CASSNQGASSPLHF. The full variable domain, its missing parts supplied by reference TRBV19 and TRBJ1-6, is DGGITQSPKYLFRKEGQNVTLSCEQNLNHDAMYWYRQDPGQGLRLIYYSQIVNDFQKGDIAEGYSVSREKKESFPLTVTSAQKNPTAFYLCASSNQGASSPLHFGNGTRLTVT.

J is TRBJ2-7 and V is TRBV7-8; D call uncertain. The CDR3 loop spans 14 amino acids. With 1 base removed from V and 1 base from J, the gap between germline ends came to 8 bases. Germline V CDR1 and CDR2: SGHVS, FQNEAQ. In DNA, the CDR3 is TGTGCCAGCAGCTTAGTTCGAGAGTCCTACGAGCAGTACTTC. Its protein is CASSLVRESYEQYF.

The rearrangement joins TRBV5-1 to TRBJ2-7; a weak D match, TRBD1 (5 bases). V was cut by 5 bases and J by 3 bases, with 9 bases left in between. The CDR3 totals 12 residues. Per germline, CDR1 SGHRS and CDR2 YFSETQ. The CDR3 region has the DNA TGCGCCAGCAGACCGGACAACTACGAGCAGTACTTC. Amino acid sequence: CASRPDNYEQYF.

This chain links TRBV6-4 with TRBJ1-3; possibly TRBD1 for D (5 bases). The CDR3 runs 15 residues. V was pared by 6 bases and J by 2 bases, with 14 bases between. The germline CDR1 and CDR2 sequences are MRHNA and SNTAGT. The CDR3 is CASRGLKGPGNTIYF. CDR3 nucleotide sequence: TGTGCCAGCAGGGGACTAAAGGGACCTGGAAACACCATATATTTT.

The sample holds a few counts of this clone. V gene TRBV25-1 combines with J gene TRBJ1-1; 9 bases map to TRBD1. Germline V lookup: CDR1 MGHDK, CDR2 SYGVNS. The V segment lost 5 bases and the J segment 4 bases; nucleotides outside the gene matches: 11. This CDR3 has 16 amino acids. This chain's CDR3 is CASSLARGQGGTEAFF. The CDR3 DNA reads as TGTGCCAGCAGTCTAGCTAGGGGACAGGGAGGCACTGAAGCTTTCTTT.

The CDR3 reads CASSLVLGASEQYF. The CDR3 nucleotides read TGCGCCAGCAGCTTGGTGTTAGGAGCGTCCGAGCAGTACTTC. The rearrangement links TRBV5-1 to TRBJ2-7, with unresolved D. CDR1 is SGHRS, CDR2 YFSETQ, per germline. The CDR3 spans 14 residues. V lost 0 bases and J 6 bases, leaving 13 bases between the germline ends.

The J gene is TRBJ1-1, the V gene TRBV4-1; D gene unclear. V lost 0 bases and J lost 2, with 7 bases in between. This CDR3 has 14 amino acids. The germline V gene has CDR1 MGHRA and CDR2 YSYEKL. The DNA for the CDR3 is TGCGCCAGCAGCCAAGAGACTGCAAACACTGAAGCTTTCTTT. Amino acids: CASSQETANTEAFF.

The chain uses TRBV19 and TRBJ2-5, with a weak D call TRBD1 (6 bases). There are 14 residues in the CDR3. Germline assignment: CDR1 LNHDA and CDR2 SQIVND (reference sequence). V lost 5 bases to trimming and J lost 2 bases, with 12 bases between them. This chain's CDR3 is CASSSRTVQETQYF. The CDR3 DNA reads as TGTGCCAGTAGTTCCCGGACAGTTCAAGAGACCCAGTACTTC.

The rearrangement links TRBV4-2 to TRBJ2-1; 9 bases fit TRBD1. The CDR3 length is 16 residues. V shed 1 base and J 5 bases; nucleotides not matched to a gene: 6. Germline V gene sequence: CDR1 LGHNA, CDR2 YNFKEQ. The CDR3: CASSQAKGQGHNEQFF. DNA for the CDR3: TGTGCCAGCAGCCAAGCGAAGGGACAGGGCCACAATGAGCAGTTCTTC.

J is TRBJ1-1 and V is TRBV28; D is unresolved. The V gene lost 8 bases and the J gene lost 4 bases, with 11 bases spanning the gap. Germline V gene lookup returns CDR1 MDHEN and CDR2 SYDVKM. The CDR3 consists of 12 residues. CDR3 sequence (DNA): TGTGCCAGCCTCAGTCGGGGCACTGAAGCTTTCTTT. Its protein is CASLSRGTEAFF.